This T cell receptor (beta chain) was sequenced during a study of T-cell memory formation after mild COVID-19 (dated by TCRdb to the early 2020s). General notes on the study: TCR sequence clusters from the two donors were found to be largely donor specific. In a couple of donors, T-cell clones that expanded and contracted after mild COVID-19 were tracked by sequencing TCRalpha and TCRbeta repertoires over time. Two young, previously healthy adult volunteers, one female and one male, were included in the cohort. The research as a whole found: SARS-CoV-2 specificity was not confirmed for the second-wave clones peaking on day 37. Balanced CD4/CD8 phenotypes were observed for clones contracting from day 15 to 85, whereas a bias towards CD4+ was observed for a second wave of clones expanding from day 15 to 37. Some responding clones were detected in pre-infection memory, suggesting pre-existing cross-reactive memory T cells joined the SARS-CoV-2 response. The study included only a couple of mild cases, and larger cohorts that include severe cases with pre-infection samples were judged to be necessary. Contracting CD4+ clones were located mainly in the CM and EM memory subsets, whereas CD8+ clones were found to be enriched in EMRA.

Worth noting for this clonotype: What this receptor recognizes is not known. Base qualities were left out, and no much larger clone turns up one base away.

PBMCs were isolated by Ficoll-Paque density gradient centrifugation. The CDR3 numbers 14 residues from cysteine through phenylalanine. The DNA shown is the 42-base CDR3, in frame from base 1. V sheds 3 bases and J sheds 3 bases, leaving 9 bases between their ends. Data came from an Illumina NovaSeq 6000. cDNA libraries for TCRalpha and TCRbeta were prepared by 5'RACE using constant-segment primers, with sample barcodes and unique molecular identifiers added. Trizol reagent was used to extract RNA from every sample. Library amplification was performed in two PCR steps, and a second sample barcode and Illumina TruSeq adapters were introduced in the second step. Libraries were sequenced on an Illumina NovaSeq with 2 x 150 bp paired-end reads. The published analysis was carried out like this. With migec v1.2.7, reads were demultiplexed and then collapsed into UMI-guided consensus sequences. Using mixcr v2.1.11, UMI consensuses were aligned to TRA and TRB V and J templates and then assembled into clonotypes. Clonotypes were classified as expanded or contracted when called significant by both edgeR and NoisET, with noise models trained on biological replicates. For edgeR calls, a false discovery rate-adjusted p below 0.01 and a log2 fold-change threshold of 1 were applied. As an exploratory analysis of dynamics, PCA with hierarchical clustering was applied to max-normalized trajectories of the 1000 most abundant clonotypes. Separately sequenced CD4+ and CD8+ repertoires were used to assign a CD4 or CD8 phenotype to each responding clone. In-frame beta chains were kept once TCRdb had trimmed the public reads at Q25 with fastp and called clones with MiXCR. Under each unique CDR3 protein, matching rows form one entry showing the most common genes and DNA. TCRdb's processing, not the study's, gives the V and J calls here. The sample table holds more than 450,000 distinct CDR3 sequences, of which about a sixth were seen once. The ten largest make up 12% of the sample.

The chain is encoded by TRBV12-3 or TRBV12-4 joined to TRBJ1-5; a tentative D call is TRBD1 (6 bases match). This clonotype was obtained from an adult woman who had mild COVID-19 (a few samples of this study predate the infection). The sample titles of this study are shuffled in the database, so cell type and time point are left out; the donor was told from shared clones. The material sequenced was PBMCs or a T cell subset sorted from them (not recorded which). At the DNA level, the sequence is TGTGCCAGCAGTTTTATGGGGGCCAATCAGCCCCAGCATTTT. It encodes CASSFMGANQPQHF.